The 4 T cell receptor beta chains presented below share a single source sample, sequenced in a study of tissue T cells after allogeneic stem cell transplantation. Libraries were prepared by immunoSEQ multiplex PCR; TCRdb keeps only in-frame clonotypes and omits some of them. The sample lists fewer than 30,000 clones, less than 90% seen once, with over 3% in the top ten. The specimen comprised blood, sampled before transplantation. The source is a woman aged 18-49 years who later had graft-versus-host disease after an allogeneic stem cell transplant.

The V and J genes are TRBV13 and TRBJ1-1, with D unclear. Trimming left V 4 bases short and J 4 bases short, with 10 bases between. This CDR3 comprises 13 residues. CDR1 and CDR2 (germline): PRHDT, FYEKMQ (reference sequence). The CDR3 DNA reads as TGTGCCAGCAGCTCCATGTCCGGCACTGAAGCTTTCTTT. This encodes CASSSMSGTEAFF.

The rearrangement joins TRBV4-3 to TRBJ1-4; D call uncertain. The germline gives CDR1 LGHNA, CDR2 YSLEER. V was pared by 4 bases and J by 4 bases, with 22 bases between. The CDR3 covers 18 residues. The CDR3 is CASSPSGSALPVNEKLFF. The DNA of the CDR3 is TGCGCCAGCAGCCCCTCCGGCTCGGCGTTACCAGTTAATGAAAAACTGTTTTTT.

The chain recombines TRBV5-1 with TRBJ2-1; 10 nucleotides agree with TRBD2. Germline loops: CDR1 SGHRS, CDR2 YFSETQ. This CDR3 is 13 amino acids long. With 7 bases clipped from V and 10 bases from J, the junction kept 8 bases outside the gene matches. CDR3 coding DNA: TGCGCCAGCCGCCTAGCGGGAGACTGGGAGCAGTTCTTC. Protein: CASRLAGDWEQFF.

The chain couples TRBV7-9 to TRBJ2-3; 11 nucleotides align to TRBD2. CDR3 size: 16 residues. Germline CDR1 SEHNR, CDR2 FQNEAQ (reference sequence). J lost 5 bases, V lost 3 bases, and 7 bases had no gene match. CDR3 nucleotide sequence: TGTGCCAGCAGCTTCTTAGCGGGAGGGCCCATAGATACGCAGTATTTT. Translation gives CASSFLAGGPIDTQYF. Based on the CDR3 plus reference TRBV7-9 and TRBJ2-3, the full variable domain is DTGVSQNPRHKITKRGQNVTFRCDPISEHNRLYWYRQTLGQGPEFLTYFQNEAQLEKSRLLSDRFSAERPKGSFSTLEIQRTEQGDSAMYLCASSFLAGGPIDTQYFGPGTRLTVL.